These 28 T cell receptor beta chains were all obtained from the same sample, sequenced in a study of blood T cell repertoires in COVID-19. The data were produced by immunoSEQ multiplex PCR, yet TCRdb's version contains in-frame clones alone and is incomplete. The sample holds some 150,000 clones, about 83% seen once. The material sequenced was peripheral blood. The receptors shown here come from a woman aged 50 to 65 with active or convalescent COVID-19.

The J gene is TRBJ1-5, the V gene TRBV10-3; D is perhaps TRBD1 (5 bases). The V gene lost 0 bases and the J gene lost 5 bases, with 14 bases spanning the gap. The length of the CDR3 is 16 residues. Germline loops: CDR1 ENHRY, CDR2 SYGVKD. CDR3 in DNA: TGTGCCATCAGTGAGTCCGGGCAGGGAGGTTATCAGCCCCAGCATTTT. Translating it yields CAISESGQGGYQPQHF.

The chain uses TRBV21-1 and TRBJ1-5; the table names TRBD1, a call not compared with the DNA. TRBV21-1 is a pseudogene locus. The CDR3 is made up of 10 amino acids. CDR3 sequence reads: CESQNQPQHF. CDR3 sequence (DNA): TGTGAGTCCCAGAATCAGCCCCAGCATTTT.

This chain links TRBV5-1 with TRBJ1-4, with D perhaps TRBD1 (6 bases). Per germline, CDR1 SGHRS and CDR2 YFSETQ. This CDR3 is 16 amino acids long. V was shortened by 2 bases and J by 5 bases, with 16 bases between the two germline ends. The CDR3 DNA sequence: TGCGCCAGCAGCTTAGTCCAGGGGATCAAGAATGAAAAACTGTTTTTT. It yields the protein CASSLVQGIKNEKLFF.

This chain joins TRBV11-2 and TRBJ2-7; 9 bases line up with TRBD1. The V segment lost 5 bases and the J segment 2 bases; nucleotides outside the gene matches: 16. CDR1 is SGHAT, CDR2 FQNNGV, per germline. This CDR3 region has 18 residues. The CDR3 DNA reads as TGTGCCAGCAGCCTCCCAACAGGGGGCGGAATTTTAGCCTACGAGCAGTACTTC. This translates into CASSLPTGGGILAYEQYF.

The gene calls are TRBV27 and TRBJ1-6, with TRBD1 as a possible D gene (6 bases). CDR3 length: 16 residues. Germline CDR1 is MNHEY and CDR2 is SMNVEV (reference sequence). Trimming removed 6 bases at V and 5 bases at J, with 17 bases between. The CDR3 region has the DNA TGTGCCAGCAGCCCAACTAGAGGGGGAGATAATTCACCCCTCCACTTT. Translation: CASSPTRGGDNSPLHF.

V and J are TRBV18 and TRBJ2-7, with TRBD1 matching 8 bases. The ends lost 3 bases at V and 4 bases at J; junction bases unmatched: 11. The CDR3 is 16 amino acids. Germline CDR1 is KGHSH and CDR2 is LQKENI. DNA for the CDR3: TGTGCCAGCTCACCCACAGGAACAGGGGGACGTTACGAGCAGTACTTC. Translating it yields CASSPTGTGGRYEQYF.

This clone was seen only once. CDR3 loop: CASSLGQDQPQHF. CDR3 DNA: TGTGCCAGCAGCTTAGGACAGGACCAGCCCCAGCATTTT. The V and J genes are TRBV7-9 and TRBJ1-5, with D perhaps matching TRBD1 (6 bases). Germline V lookup: CDR1 SEHNR, CDR2 FQNEAQ (reference sequence). V was clipped by 1 base and J by 7 bases, with 8 bases between them. The CDR3 totals 13 residues.

This CDR3 reads CASSLVRTGNPDTQYF. The CDR3 DNA follows: TGTGCCAGCAGCTTAGTCCGGACAGGTAACCCAGATACGCAGTATTTT. The V and J genes are TRBV7-2 and TRBJ2-3, with 7 positions matching TRBD1. The germline CDR1 and CDR2 sequences are SGHTA and FQGNSA. After removal of 1 base from V and 4 bases from J, the junction contained 8 bases not matched to a gene. The CDR3 totals 16 residues.

The table lists this clone with a count of one. V is TRBV4-3 and J is TRBJ2-1; no clear D. Germline V gives CDR1 LGHNA, CDR2 YSLEER. The V end was cut by 3 bases, the J end by 5 bases, with 8 bases between. The CDR3 extends over 13 amino acids. The CDR3 DNA sequence: TGCGCCAGCAGCCAGGCTGGCAACAATGAGCAGTTCTTC. Translated: CASSQAGNNEQFF.

The CDR3 nucleotides are TGTGCCAGCAGCCGCAGACGGGGTAGCGGCGCAGATACGCAGTATTTT. This translates into CASSRRRGSGADTQYF. The chain joins TRBV3-1 (or the pseudogene TRBV3-2) to TRBJ2-3; D might be TRBD2 (6 bases). Trimming left V 4 bases short and J 4 bases short, with 18 bases between. Germline V lookup: CDR1 LGHDT, CDR2 YNNKEL (reference sequence). The CDR3 covers 16 residues.

The chain has TRBV29-1 and TRBJ1-1, with 8 bases fitting TRBD1. V gave up 7 bases and J gave up 10 bases; unmatched junction bases: 11. Germline CDR1 reads SQVTM; CDR2 reads ANQGSEA. The length of the CDR3 is 12 residues. The CDR3 sequence is CSARDLQGGAFF. CDR3 DNA sequence: TGCAGCGCTCGTGACCTACAGGGGGGAGCTTTCTTT.

This clone was counted a few times. The V gene is TRBV13, the J gene TRBJ1-1; D is unresolved. This CDR3 has 10 residues. Trimming removed 1 base at V and 8 bases at J, with 2 bases between. From germline, CDR1 is PRHDT and CDR2 FYEKMQ (reference sequence). The CDR3 loop reads CASSLVEAFF. CDR3 nucleotides: TGTGCCAGCAGCTTAGTAGAAGCTTTCTTT.

The rearrangement uses TRBV29-1 and TRBJ1-1, with a possible D match to TRBD1 (5 bases). Trimming took 4 bases from V and 3 from J, leaving 6 bases between them. Germline loops: CDR1 SQVTM, CDR2 ANQGSEA. CDR3 length: 11 residues. The CDR3: CSVGRDTEAFF. CDR3 in DNA: TGCAGCGTTGGCAGGGACACTGAAGCTTTCTTT. The whole variable domain, remainder taken from reference TRBV29-1 and TRBJ1-1, is SAVISQKPSRDICQRGTSLTIQCQVDSQVTMMFWYRQQPGQSLTLIATANQGSEATYESGFVIDKFPISRPNLTFSTLTVSNMSPEDSSIYLCSVGRDTEAFFGQGTRLTVV.

This chain connects TRBV7-9 to TRBJ2-2, with no clear D. CDR1 is SEHNR and CDR2 is FQNEAQ in the germline V gene (reference sequence). Between the trimmed V and J ends, which lost 8 bases and 2 bases, there was a span of 12 bases. CDR3 length equals 14 residues. The DNA for the CDR3 is TGTGCCAGCCTCAAAGCCCCAAACACCGGGGAGCTGTTTTTT. Its translation: CASLKAPNTGELFF.

The chain is built from TRBV3-1 (or the pseudogene TRBV3-2) and TRBJ1-2; 10 bases line up with TRBD1. CDR1 and CDR2 (germline): LGHDT, YNNKEL (reference sequence). The CDR3 runs to 14 residues. The V segment lost 1 base and the J segment 6 bases; nucleotides outside the gene matches: 2. The CDR3 coding sequence is TGTGCCAGCAGCCAAGGGGGGACAGGGGATGGCTACACCTTC. Encoded protein: CASSQGGTGDGYTF.

The chain couples TRBV6-2 or TRBV6-3 to TRBJ2-4; TRBD1 might be the D (6 bases). The CDR3 loop spans 17 amino acids. V was trimmed by 5 bases and J by 0 bases, leaving 17 bases between them. Germline CDR1 MNHEY, CDR2 SVGEGT. CDR3 DNA: TGTGCCAGCAGTGCGCTAGACAGGCGAGAAGCCAAAAACATTCAGTACTTC. Its protein product is CASSALDRREAKNIQYF.

V and J are TRBV27 and TRBJ2-5; TRBD2 matches 11 bases. Trimming cost V 5 bases and J 5 bases; bases outside gene matches: 10. Germline-derived CDR1 and CDR2 are MNHEY and SMNVEV (reference sequence). This CDR3 is built from 16 residues. This CDR3 reads CASSALAGGWGETQYF. Written as DNA, the CDR3 is TGTGCCAGCAGTGCCCTAGCGGGGGGCTGGGGTGAGACCCAGTACTTC.

CDR3: CASSYPGGANYEQYF. The CDR3 nucleotides read TGTGCCAGCAGCTACCCGGGGGGGGCAAACTACGAGCAGTACTTC. The chain couples TRBV7-9 to TRBJ2-7; 8 bases map to TRBD2. CDR1 and CDR2 from the germline V gene are SEHNR and FQNEAQ (reference sequence). The CDR3 is made up of 15 amino acids. Trimming at V came to 4 bases and at J to 3 bases, leaving 8 bases not matched to a gene.

Details on this clone: The same CDR3 can be traced to other DNA sequences in this sample. The genes are TRBV24-1 and TRBJ2-3, with a tentative D call TRBD1 (6 bases). CDR1 KGHDR and CDR2 SFDVKD come from the germline V gene. Trimming removed 2 bases from V and 1 base from J, with 9 bases in between. The CDR3 covers 15 residues. The CDR3 sequence is CATSDSRGGTDTQYF. The CDR3 region has the DNA TGTGCCACCAGTGATTCCAGGGGAGGCACAGATACGCAGTATTTT.

The genes are TRBV25-1 and TRBJ2-7; TRBD1 is a possible D gene (5 bases). The CDR3 runs to 13 residues. The V and J ends lost 6 bases and 0 bases respectively, with 9 bases between them. Germline loops: CDR1 MGHDK, CDR2 SYGVNS. This chain's CDR3 is CASRQAASYEQYF. Here the CDR3 DNA reads TGTGCCAGCAGACAGGCGGCCTCCTACGAGCAGTACTTC.

V usage is TRBV5-1 and J usage is TRBJ2-1; possible D gene TRBD2, 6 bases. The germline V and J ends were trimmed by 4 bases and 7 bases, with 12 bases remaining between them. CDR3 length equals 13 residues. Per germline, CDR1 SGHRS and CDR2 YFSETQ. The CDR3 reads CASSPLAGNEQFF. The CDR3 coding sequence is TGCGCCAGCAGCCCTCTCGCGGGGAATGAGCAGTTCTTC.

The rearrangement uses TRBV4-1 and TRBJ2-7, with D tentatively TRBD1 (7 bases). Trimming pared 3 bases from V and 1 base from J, leaving 10 bases between. CDR1 MGHRA and CDR2 YSYEKL come from the germline V gene. This CDR3 region has 14 residues. The CDR3 sequence is CASSQEGQSYEQYF. CDR3 nucleotide sequence: TGCGCCAGCAGCCAGGAGGGACAGTCCTACGAGCAGTACTTC.

The genes are TRBV6-1 and TRBJ2-7, with D possibly matching TRBD2 (5 bases). CDR3 length: 15 amino acids. The V gene lost 1 base and the J gene lost 6 bases, with 16 bases spanning the gap. Germline V gene data show CDR1 as MNHNS and CDR2 as SASEGT. CDR3 loop: CASSEGGGRGLEQYF. CDR3 nucleotides: TGTGCCAGCAGTGAAGGGGGTGGGAGAGGGCTCGAGCAGTACTTC.

In its sample, this clone was seen a few times. CDR3 protein: CASSQGWNSPLHF. CDR3 nucleotide sequence: TGTGCCAGCAGTCAGGGTTGGAATTCACCCCTCCACTTT. This chain joins TRBV6-5 and TRBJ1-6; perhaps TRBD1 as D (5 bases). This CDR3 spans 13 amino acids. In germline, CDR1 is MNHEY, CDR2 SVGAGI. The V gene lost 5 bases and the J gene lost 7 bases, with 9 bases spanning the gap.

The chain combines TRBV2 with TRBJ1-2; 9 nucleotides align to TRBD1. Germline assignment: CDR1 SNHLY and CDR2 FYNNEI. With 6 bases clipped from V and 3 bases from J, the junction kept 2 bases outside the gene matches. The CDR3 extends over 13 amino acids. CDR3 sequence reads: CASRDRGDYGYTF. The DNA of the CDR3 is TGTGCCAGCAGGGACAGGGGAGACTATGGCTACACCTTC.

This chain uses TRBV7-6 with TRBJ1-5, with TRBD1 matching over 7 bases. The CDR3 has 16 residues. Germline trimming cut 2 bases from V and 5 bases from J; bases unmatched to any gene: 9. Germline CDR1 and CDR2: SGHVS and FNYEAQ. The CDR3 DNA is TGTGCCAGCAGCTTAAGTGGGGGACAGTGGCATCAGCCCCAGCATTTT. Residues: CASSLSGGQWHQPQHF.

CDR3 residues: CASRPGTGSNQPQHF. Written as DNA, the CDR3 is TGTGCCAGCAGACCCGGGACAGGGAGCAATCAGCCCCAGCATTTT. The chain uses TRBV28 and TRBJ1-5; 9 positions match TRBD1. Germline CDR1 and CDR2: MDHEN and SYDVKM. This CDR3 spans 15 amino acids. V was pared by 6 bases and J by 1 base, with 4 bases of the junction left unmatched.

The V gene is TRBV3-1 (or the pseudogene TRBV3-2), the J gene TRBJ1-1, with D uncertain. Germline CDR1 and CDR2: LGHDT and YNNKEL (reference sequence). The length of the CDR3 is 12 residues. Deletions cut 2 bases from V and 8 bases from J, with 9 bases between. The CDR3 coding sequence is TGTGCCAGCAGCCAACCACAAACCGAAGCTTTCTTT. It translates to CASSQPQTEAFF.